This TCR beta chain was found in a study of control samples from healthy donors and cancer patients. Trimming took 4 bases from V and 2 from J, leaving 13 bases between them. The germline CDR1 and CDR2 sequences are SGDLS and YYNGEE. The CDR3 has 14 amino acids. Here immunoSEQ multiplex PCR was the method, and the copy in TCRdb shows in-frame clones only, minus some. The data show more than 140,000 clones, about 90% seen once. Sequenced input: blood. The source is a man aged 18-30 years in good health. The V call is TRBV9, the J call TRBJ2-7, with TRBD2 as a possible D gene (6 bases). The CDR3 loop is CASSPGTFTYEQYF. CDR3 coding DNA: TGTGCCAGCAGCCCCGGGACTTTCACCTACGAGCAGTACTTC.